Listed here is a single T cell receptor beta chain. Its specificity is not known. The sample is drawn from a study of a mutant IDH1 vaccine in newly diagnosed glioma. In the study overall: Most had both radiotherapy and temozolomide beforehand; others had only one.

This CDR3 is built from 12 residues. Trimming took 5 bases from V and 7 from J, leaving 11 bases between them. Per germline, CDR1 SGHTA and CDR2 FQGNSA. TCRdb's table, derived via immunoSEQ multiplex PCR, lists solely in-frame clones and lacks some. The table lists about 60,000 clones, roughly four fifths of them singletons. As for time point: week 35, safety follow-up. Doses comprised 300 ug of mutant IDH1 20-mer peptide each, plus topical imiquimod. J is TRBJ1-1 and V is TRBV7-2; possible D gene TRBD1, 5 bases. The receptor's source is a man aged 40-50 years with glioma. Material: PBMCs, obtained from a glioma patient whose treatment included an IDH1 peptide vaccine. CDR3 in amino acids: CASSRRGSEAFF. CDR3 DNA: TGTGCCAGCAGCCGGCGGGGGAGTGAAGCTTTCTTT.